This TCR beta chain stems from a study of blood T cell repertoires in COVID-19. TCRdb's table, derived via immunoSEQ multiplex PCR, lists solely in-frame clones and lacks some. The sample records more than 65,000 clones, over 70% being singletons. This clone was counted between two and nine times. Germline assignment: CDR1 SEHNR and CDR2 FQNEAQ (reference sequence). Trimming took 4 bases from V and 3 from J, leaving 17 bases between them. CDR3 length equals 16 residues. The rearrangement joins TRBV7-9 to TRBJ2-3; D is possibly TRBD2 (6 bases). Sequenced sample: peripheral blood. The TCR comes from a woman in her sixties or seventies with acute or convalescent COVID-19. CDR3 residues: CASSSPGTSQTDTQYF. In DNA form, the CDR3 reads TGTGCCAGCAGCTCGCCCGGGACTTCGCAAACAGATACGCAGTATTTT.